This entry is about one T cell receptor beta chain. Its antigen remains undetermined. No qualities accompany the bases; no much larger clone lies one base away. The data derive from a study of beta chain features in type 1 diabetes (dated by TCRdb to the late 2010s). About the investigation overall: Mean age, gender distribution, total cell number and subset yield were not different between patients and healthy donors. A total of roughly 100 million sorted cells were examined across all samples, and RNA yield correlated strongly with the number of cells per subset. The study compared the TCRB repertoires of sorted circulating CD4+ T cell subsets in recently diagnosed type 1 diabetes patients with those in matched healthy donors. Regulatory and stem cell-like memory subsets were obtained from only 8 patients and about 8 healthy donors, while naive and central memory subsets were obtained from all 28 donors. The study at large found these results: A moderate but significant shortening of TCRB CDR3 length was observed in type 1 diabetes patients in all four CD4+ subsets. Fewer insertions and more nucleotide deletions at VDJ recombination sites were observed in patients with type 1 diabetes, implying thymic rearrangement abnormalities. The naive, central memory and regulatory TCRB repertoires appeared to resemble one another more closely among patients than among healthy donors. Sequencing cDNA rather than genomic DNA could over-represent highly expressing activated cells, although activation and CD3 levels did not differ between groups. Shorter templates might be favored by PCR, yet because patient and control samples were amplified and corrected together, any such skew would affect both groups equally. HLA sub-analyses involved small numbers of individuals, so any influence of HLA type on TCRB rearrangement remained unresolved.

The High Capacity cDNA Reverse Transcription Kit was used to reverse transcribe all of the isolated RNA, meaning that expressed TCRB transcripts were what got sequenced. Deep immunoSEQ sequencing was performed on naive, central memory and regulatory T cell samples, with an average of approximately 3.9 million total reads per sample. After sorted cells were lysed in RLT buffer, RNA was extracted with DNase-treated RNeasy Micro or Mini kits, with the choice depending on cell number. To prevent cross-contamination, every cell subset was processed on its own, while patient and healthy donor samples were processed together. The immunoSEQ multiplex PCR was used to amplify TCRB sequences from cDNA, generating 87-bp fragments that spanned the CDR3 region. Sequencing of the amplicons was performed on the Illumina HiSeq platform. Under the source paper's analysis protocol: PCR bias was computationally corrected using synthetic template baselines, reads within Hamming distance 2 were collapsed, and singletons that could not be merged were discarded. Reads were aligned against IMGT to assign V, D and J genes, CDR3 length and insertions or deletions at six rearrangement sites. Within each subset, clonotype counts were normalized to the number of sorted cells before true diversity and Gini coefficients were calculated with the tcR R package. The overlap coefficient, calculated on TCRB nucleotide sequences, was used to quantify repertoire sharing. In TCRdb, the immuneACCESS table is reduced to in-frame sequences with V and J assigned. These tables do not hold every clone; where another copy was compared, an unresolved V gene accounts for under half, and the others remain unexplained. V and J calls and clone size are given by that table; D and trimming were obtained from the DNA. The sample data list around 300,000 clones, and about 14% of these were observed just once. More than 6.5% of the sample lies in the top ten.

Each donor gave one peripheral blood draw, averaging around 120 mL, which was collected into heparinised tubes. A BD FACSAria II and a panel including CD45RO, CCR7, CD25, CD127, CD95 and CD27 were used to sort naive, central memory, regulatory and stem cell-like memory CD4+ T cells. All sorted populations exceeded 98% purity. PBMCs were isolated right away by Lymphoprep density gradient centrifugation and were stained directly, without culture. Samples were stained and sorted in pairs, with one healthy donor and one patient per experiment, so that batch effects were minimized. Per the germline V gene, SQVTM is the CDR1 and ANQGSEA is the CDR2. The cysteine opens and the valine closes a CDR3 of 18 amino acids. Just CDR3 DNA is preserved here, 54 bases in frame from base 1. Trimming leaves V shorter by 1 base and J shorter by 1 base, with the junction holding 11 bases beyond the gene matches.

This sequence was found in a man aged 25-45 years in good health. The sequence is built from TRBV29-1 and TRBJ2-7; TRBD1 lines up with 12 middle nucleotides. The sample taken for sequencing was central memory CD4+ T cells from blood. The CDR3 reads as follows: CSVEAGTGGHSPSYEQYV. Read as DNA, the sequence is TGCAGCGTTGAAGCCGGGACAGGGGGCCATTCACCTTCCTACGAGCAGTACGTC.